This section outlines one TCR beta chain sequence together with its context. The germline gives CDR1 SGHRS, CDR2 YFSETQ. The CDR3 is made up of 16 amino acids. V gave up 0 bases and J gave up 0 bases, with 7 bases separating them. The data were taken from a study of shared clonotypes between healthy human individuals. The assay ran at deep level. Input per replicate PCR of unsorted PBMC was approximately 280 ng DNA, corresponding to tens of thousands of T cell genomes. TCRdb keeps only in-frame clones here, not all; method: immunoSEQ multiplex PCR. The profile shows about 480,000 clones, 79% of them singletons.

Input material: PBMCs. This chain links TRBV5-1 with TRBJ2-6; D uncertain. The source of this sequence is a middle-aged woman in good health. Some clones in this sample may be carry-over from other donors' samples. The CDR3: CASSLDWGSGANVLTF. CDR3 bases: TGCGCCAGCAGCTTGGATTGGGGCTCTGGGGCCAACGTCCTGACTTTC.